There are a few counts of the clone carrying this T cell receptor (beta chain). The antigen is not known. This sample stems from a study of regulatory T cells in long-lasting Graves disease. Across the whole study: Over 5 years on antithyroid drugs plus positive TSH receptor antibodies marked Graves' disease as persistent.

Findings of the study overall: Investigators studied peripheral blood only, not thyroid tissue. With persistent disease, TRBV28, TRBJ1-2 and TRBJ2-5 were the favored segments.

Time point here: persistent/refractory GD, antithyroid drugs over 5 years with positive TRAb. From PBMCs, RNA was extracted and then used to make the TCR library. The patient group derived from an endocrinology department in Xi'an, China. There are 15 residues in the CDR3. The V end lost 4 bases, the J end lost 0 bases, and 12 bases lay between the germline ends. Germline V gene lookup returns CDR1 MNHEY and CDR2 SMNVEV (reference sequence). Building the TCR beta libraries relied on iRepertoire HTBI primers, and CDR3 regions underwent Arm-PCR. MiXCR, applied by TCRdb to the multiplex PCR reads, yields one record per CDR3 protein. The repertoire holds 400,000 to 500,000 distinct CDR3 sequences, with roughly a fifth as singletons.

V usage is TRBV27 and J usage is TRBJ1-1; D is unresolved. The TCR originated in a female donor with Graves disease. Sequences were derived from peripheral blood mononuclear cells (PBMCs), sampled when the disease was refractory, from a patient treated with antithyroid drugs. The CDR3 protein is CASSSLVGLNTEAFF. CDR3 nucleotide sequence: TGTGCCAGCAGTTCTTTGGTGGGGTTGAACACTGAAGCTTTCTTT.